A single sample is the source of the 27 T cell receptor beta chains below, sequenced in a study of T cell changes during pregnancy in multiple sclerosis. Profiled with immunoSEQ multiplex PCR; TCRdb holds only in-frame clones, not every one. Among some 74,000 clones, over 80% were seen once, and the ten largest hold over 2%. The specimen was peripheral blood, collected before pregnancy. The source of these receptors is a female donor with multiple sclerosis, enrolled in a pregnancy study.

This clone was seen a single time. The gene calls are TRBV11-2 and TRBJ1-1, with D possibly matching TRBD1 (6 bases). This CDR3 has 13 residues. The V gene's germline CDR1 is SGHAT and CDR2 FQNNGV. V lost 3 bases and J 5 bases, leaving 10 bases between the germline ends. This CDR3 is CASSLSGVTEAFF. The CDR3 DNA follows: TGTGCCAGCAGCTTGTCAGGGGTGACTGAAGCTTTCTTT.

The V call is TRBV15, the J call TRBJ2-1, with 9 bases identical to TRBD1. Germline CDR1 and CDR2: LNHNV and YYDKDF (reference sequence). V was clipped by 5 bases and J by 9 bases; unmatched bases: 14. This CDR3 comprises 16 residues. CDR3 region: CATSDLGTGQQGEQFF. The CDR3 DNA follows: TGTGCCACCAGCGATCTGGGGACAGGGCAGCAGGGTGAGCAGTTCTTC.

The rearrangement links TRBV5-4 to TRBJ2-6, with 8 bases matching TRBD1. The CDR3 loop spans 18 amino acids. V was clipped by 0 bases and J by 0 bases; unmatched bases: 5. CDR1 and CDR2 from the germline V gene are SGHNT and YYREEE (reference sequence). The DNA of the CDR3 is TGTGCCAGCAGCTTGGGGGACAGGTACGGCTCTGGGGCCAACGTCCTGACTTTC. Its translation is CASSLGDRYGSGANVLTF.

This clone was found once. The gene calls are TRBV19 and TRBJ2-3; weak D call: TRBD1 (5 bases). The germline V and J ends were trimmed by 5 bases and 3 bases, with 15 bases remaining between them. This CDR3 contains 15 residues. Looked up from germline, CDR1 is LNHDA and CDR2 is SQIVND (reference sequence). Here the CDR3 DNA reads TGTGCCAGTAGTCAGGGTTTGTTGGTAACAGATACGCAGTATTTT. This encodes CASSQGLLVTDTQYF.

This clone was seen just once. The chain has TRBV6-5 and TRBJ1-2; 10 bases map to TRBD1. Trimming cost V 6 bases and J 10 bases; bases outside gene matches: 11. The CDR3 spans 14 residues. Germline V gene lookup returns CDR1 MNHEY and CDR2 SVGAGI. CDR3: CASRSPRDRGYYTF. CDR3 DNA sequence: TGTGCCAGCAGATCCCCCCGGGACAGGGGATACTACACCTTC.

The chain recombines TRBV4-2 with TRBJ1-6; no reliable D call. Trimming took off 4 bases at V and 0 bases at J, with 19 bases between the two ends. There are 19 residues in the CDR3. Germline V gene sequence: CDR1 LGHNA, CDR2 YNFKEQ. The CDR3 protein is CASSLDGRATSSYNSPLHF. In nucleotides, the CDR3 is TGTGCCAGCAGCCTCGATGGGCGGGCTACGAGCTCCTATAATTCACCCCTCCACTTT.

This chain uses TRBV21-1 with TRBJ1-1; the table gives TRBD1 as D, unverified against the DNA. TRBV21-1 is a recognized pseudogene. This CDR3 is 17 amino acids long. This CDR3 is CASSKKAYRGRGTEAFF. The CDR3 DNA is TGTGCCAGCAGCAAAAAGGCGTATAGGGGGCGCGGCACTGAAGCTTTCTTT.

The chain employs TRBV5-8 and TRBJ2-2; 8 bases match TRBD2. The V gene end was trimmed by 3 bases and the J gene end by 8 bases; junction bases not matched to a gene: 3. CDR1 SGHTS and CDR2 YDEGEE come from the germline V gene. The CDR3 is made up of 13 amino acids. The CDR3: CASSWSGGGELFF. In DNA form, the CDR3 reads TGTGCCAGCAGCTGGAGCGGGGGAGGGGAGCTGTTTTTT. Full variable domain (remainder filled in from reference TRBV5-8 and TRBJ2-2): EAGVTQSPTHLIKTRGQQATLRCSPISGHTSVYWYQQALGLGLQFLLWYDEGEERNRGNFPPRFSGRQFPNYSSELNVNALELEDSALYLCASSWSGGGELFFGEGSRLTVL.

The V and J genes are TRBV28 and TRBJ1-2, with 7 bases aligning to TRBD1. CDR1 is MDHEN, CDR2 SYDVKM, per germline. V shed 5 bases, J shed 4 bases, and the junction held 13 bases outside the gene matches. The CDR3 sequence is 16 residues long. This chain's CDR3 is CASSVSGTALSYGYTF. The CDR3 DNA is TGTGCCAGCAGTGTCTCCGGGACAGCTCTGAGCTATGGCTACACCTTC.

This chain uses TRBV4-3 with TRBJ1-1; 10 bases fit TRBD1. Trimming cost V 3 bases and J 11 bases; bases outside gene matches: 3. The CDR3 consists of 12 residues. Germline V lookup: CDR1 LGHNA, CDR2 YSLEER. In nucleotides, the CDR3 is TGCGCCAGCAGCCAGGGACAGGGGAGGGCTTTCTTT. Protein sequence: CASSQGQGRAFF.

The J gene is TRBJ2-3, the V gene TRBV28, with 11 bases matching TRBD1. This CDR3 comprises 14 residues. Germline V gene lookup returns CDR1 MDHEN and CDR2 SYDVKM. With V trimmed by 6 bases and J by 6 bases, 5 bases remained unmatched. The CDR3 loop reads CASSTDRGPDTQYF. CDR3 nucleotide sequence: TGTGCCAGCAGCACGGACAGGGGGCCCGATACGCAGTATTTT.

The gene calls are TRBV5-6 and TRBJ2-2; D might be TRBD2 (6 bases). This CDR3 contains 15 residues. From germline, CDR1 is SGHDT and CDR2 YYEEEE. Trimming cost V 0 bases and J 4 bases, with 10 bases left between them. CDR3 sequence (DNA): TGTGCCAGCAGCTTGGGGCGGGGCACCACCGGGGAGCTGTTTTTT. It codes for CASSLGRGTTGELFF.

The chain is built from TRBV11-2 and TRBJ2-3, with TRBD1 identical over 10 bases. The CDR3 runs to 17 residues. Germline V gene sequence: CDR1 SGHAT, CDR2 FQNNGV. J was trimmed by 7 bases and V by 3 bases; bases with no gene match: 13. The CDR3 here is CASSLRTLGTGENTQYF. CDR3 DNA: TGTGCCAGCAGCTTGAGGACACTTGGGACAGGGGAGAATACGCAGTATTTT.

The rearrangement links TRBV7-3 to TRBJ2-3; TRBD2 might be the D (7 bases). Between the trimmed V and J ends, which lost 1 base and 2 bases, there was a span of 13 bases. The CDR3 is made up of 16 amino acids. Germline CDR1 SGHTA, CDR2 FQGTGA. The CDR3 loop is CASSLRRGDNTDTQYF. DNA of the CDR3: TGTGCCAGCAGCTTAAGACGGGGGGACAACACAGATACGCAGTATTTT.

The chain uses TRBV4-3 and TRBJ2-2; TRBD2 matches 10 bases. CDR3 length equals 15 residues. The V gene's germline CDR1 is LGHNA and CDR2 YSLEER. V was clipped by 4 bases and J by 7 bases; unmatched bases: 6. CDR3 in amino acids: CASSPVLAGIGELFF. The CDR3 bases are TGCGCCAGCAGCCCAGTACTAGCGGGAATCGGGGAGCTGTTTTTT.

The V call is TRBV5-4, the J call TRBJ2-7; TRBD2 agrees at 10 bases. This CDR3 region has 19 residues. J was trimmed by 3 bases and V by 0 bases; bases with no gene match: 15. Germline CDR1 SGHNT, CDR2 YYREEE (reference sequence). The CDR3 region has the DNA TGTGCCAGCAGCTTGGGGGTTAGGGTAGCGGGAGGTTGGGGCTACGAGCAGTACTTC. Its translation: CASSLGVRVAGGWGYEQYF.

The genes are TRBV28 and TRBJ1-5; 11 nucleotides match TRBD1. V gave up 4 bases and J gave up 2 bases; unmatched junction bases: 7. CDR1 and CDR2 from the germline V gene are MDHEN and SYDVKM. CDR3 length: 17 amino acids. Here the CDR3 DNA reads TGTGCCAGCAGTTCGCTGGGGACAGGGGGAGGCAATCAGCCCCAGCATTTT. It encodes CASSSLGTGGGNQPQHF.

The CDR3 is CATSRDRQASYGYTF. In DNA, the CDR3 is TGTGCCACCAGCAGAGACAGACAGGCGTCCTATGGCTACACCTTC. The chain is built from TRBV15 and TRBJ1-2, with D maybe TRBD1 (6 bases). This CDR3 contains 15 residues. CDR1 is LNHNV and CDR2 is YYDKDF in the germline V gene (reference sequence). V lost 0 bases and J lost 4, with 12 bases in between.

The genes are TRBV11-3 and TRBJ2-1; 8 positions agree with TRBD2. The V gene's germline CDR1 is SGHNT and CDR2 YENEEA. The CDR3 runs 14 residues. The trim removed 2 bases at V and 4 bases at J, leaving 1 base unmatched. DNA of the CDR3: TGTGCCAGCAGCTTAACTAGCGGATACAATGAGCAGTTCTTC. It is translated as CASSLTSGYNEQFF.

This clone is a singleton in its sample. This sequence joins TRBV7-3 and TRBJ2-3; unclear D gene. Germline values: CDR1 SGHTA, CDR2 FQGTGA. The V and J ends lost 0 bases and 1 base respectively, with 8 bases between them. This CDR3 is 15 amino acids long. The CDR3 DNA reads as TGTGCCAGCAGCTTAACTACGAGAGGCACAGATACGCAGTATTTT. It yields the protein CASSLTTRGTDTQYF.

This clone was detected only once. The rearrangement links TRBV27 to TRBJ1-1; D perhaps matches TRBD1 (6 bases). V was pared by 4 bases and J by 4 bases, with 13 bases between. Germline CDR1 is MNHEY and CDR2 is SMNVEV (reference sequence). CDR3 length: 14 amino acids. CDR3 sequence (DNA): TGTGCCAGCAGTTCCTGGGGAGGGGGCACTGAAGCTTTCTTT. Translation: CASSSWGGGTEAFF.

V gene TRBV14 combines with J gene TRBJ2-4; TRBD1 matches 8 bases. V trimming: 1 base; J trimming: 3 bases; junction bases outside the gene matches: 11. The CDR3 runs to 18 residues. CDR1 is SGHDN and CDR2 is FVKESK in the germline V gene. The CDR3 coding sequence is TGTGCCAGCAGCCAAGCCCGGGTAGGCGGGACAGGCAAAAACATTCAGTACTTC. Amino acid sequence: CASSQARVGGTGKNIQYF.

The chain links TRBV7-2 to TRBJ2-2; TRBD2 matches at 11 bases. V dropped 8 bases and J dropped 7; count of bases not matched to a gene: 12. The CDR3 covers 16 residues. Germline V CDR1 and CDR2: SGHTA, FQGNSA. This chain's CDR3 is CASGFGTSGKVGELFF. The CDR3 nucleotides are TGTGCCAGCGGATTCGGGACTAGCGGAAAGGTCGGGGAGCTGTTTTTT.

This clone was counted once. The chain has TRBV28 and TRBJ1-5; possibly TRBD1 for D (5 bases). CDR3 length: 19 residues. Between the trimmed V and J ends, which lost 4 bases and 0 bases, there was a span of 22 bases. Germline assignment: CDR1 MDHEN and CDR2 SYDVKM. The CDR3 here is CASSWTQGMAVNSNQPQHF. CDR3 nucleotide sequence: TGTGCCAGCAGTTGGACCCAGGGTATGGCGGTGAATAGCAATCAGCCCCAGCATTTT.

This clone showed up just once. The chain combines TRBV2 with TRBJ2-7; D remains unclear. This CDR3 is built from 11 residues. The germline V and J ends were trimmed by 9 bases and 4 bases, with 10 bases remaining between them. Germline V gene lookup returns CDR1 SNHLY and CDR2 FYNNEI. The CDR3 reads CASSPRYEQYF. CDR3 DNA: TGTGCCAGTTCGCCCAGGTACGAGCAGTACTTC.

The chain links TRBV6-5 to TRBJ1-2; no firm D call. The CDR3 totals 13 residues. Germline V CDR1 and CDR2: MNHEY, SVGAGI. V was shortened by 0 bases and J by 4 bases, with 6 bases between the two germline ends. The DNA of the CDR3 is TGTGCCAGCAGTTACTCCGGGAGCTATGGCTACACCTTC. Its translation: CASSYSGSYGYTF.

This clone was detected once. Here the CDR3 reads CASSFGFLYEQYF. The CDR3 DNA reads TGTGCCAGCAGCTTCGGTTTCTTATACGAGCAGTACTTC. This chain links TRBV7-2 with TRBJ2-7; D gene unclear. The germline V gene encodes CDR1 SGHTA and CDR2 FQGNSA. V lost 3 bases and J 4 bases, leaving 10 bases between the germline ends. The CDR3 is 13 amino acids.